The present T cell receptor beta chain was sequenced within a study of shared clonotypes between healthy human individuals. Produced via immunoSEQ multiplex PCR; TCRdb's table is partial and in-frame only. Of over 2 million clones in the sample, 85% to 95% are singletons; the top ten hold more than 0.1%. The V gene end was trimmed by 4 bases and the J gene end by 3 bases; junction bases not matched to a gene: 9. Germline V gives CDR1 SGHRS, CDR2 YFSETQ. This CDR3 comprises 15 residues. This chain links TRBV5-1 with TRBJ1-2, with 7 bases lining up with TRBD1. Source material: naive CD4+ T cells sorted from blood. Subset described: CD45RA+ positively selected. This clonotype was obtained from a man aged 18 to 30 in good health. DNA for the CDR3: TGCGCCAGCAGCGTCGACAGGGTAGATGACTATGGCTACACCTTC. This sequence encodes CASSVDRVDDYGYTF. Complete variable domain (other parts from reference TRBV5-1 and TRBJ1-2): KAGVTQTPRYLIKTRGQQVTLSCSPISGHRSVSWYQQTPGQGLQFLFEYFSETQRNKGNFPGRFSGRQFSNSRSEMNVSTLELGDSALYLCASSVDRVDDYGYTFGSGTRLTVV.